This T cell receptor (beta chain) derives from a study of HIV-infected patients and healthy controls. The germline V gene encodes CDR1 SGHTA and CDR2 FQGNSA. CDR3 size: 13 residues. Trimming took 5 bases from V and 4 from J, leaving 8 bases between them. TCRdb reprocessed the 5' RACE reads with MiXCR, giving one entry per CDR3 protein. This table holds around 62,000 distinct CDR3 sequences, roughly 19% found once. Sequenced input: CD4+ T cells from blood. This chain connects TRBV7-2 to TRBJ1-4; D gene unclear. The sequence came from a human donor in good health. The CDR3 here is CASSLYSNEKLFF. The CDR3 DNA is TGTGCCAGCAGCCTTTACAGTAATGAAAAACTGTTTTTT.